This T cell receptor beta chain stems from a study of molecular identifiers for immune sequencing clone quantification. Study-wide results and caveats: Spiked TCR RNA from one Jurkat cell reportedly showed up when mixed among over 900,000 naive cells.

Bulk libraries came from a prior protocol with listed TCR primers. TCRdb processed the PCR reads anew with MiXCR; each CDR3 protein has one entry. Among around 460,000 distinct CDR3 sequences listed, 25% were seen once. The germline gives CDR1 DFQATT, CDR2 SNEGSKA (reference sequence). The CDR3 extends over 15 amino acids. Trimming took off 6 bases at V and 4 bases at J, with 20 bases between the two ends. Note on this clonotype: The antigen is unknown.

With RNA at 10%, 30% or 50%, naive CD8 libraries came from roughly 18,000 to 920,000 sorted cells. In the sort, naive CD8 T cells were defined as CD8+CD4-CCR7+CD45RA+. V gene TRBV20-1 combines with J gene TRBJ2-3; D is unresolved. Sequencing used naive CD8+ T cells from blood, with Jurkat cell RNA spiked in. Subset reported: FACS-sorted CD8+CD4-CCR7+CD45RA+ naive T cells. This sequence originates from a human donor in good health. Some libraries in this study had Jurkat cell RNA spiked in. The CDR3 reads CSADEPHPGADTQYF. The CDR3 DNA sequence: TGCAGTGCAGACGAACCCCATCCGGGCGCAGATACGCAGTATTTT.